This T cell receptor beta chain was identified during a study of human T cells and chemical hapten exposure. Study details: Small differences in pooled library volume mainly drove the variation in TCR yields per sample.

Points from the study as a whole: In the PT1 data, expanded TCR counts showed a positive correlation with patch test score.

This sample's time point: patch test 1, 2 weeks after DPC sensitization. As to treatment: therapeutic diphenylcyclopropenone sensitization with weekly scalp DPC. In every case, blood was obtained before the patch test was applied. For the library, individual cDNA molecules each received unique molecular identifiers. MiXCR, run by TCRdb on the RACE reads, gives a single entry per CDR3 protein. The data contain nearly 350,000 distinct CDR3 sequences, approximately 6.9% of them seen just once; the ten biggest clones take up 7.5% to 8.5%. Germline V gene lookup returns CDR1 LGHNT and CDR2 FRNRAP. Trimming cost V 2 bases and J 2 bases, with 13 bases left between them. The CDR3 loop spans 16 amino acids. Many counts were recorded for this clonotype. Its antigen is unknown.

The sequencing used whole blood, collected in connection with sensitization to the hapten diphenylcyclopropenone (DPC). This chain links TRBV12-5 with TRBJ2-1; D not resolved. This clonotype originated in a woman between 18 and 29 years old with alopecia areata. Some clones in this sample may be carry-over from other donors' samples. CDR3 sequence reads: CASGLSTAAPYNEQFF. In DNA form, the CDR3 reads TGTGCTAGTGGTTTGTCGACGGCAGCCCCCTACAATGAGCAGTTCTTC.